Listed here are 16 T cell receptor beta chains from one sample, sequenced in a study of OX40 agonist ivuxolimab in advanced cancers. The repertoire was sequenced with immunoSEQ multiplex PCR; TCRdb's copy has only in-frame clones and lacks some. The sample holds roughly 49,000 clones; roughly 86% are singletons and the top ten take roughly 3.5%. Sequencing was performed on CD4+ or CD8+ T cells sorted from blood, taken in a trial of the OX40 agonist ivuxolimab. Receptor source: an adult with an advanced solid tumor such as melanoma, head and neck, liver or kidney cancer.

V usage is TRBV2 and J usage is TRBJ1-5, with D perhaps TRBD1 (6 bases). The CDR3 totals 15 residues. The germline V gene has CDR1 SNHLY and CDR2 FYNNEI. Trimming left V 5 bases short and J 1 base short, with 12 bases between. CDR3 amino acids: CASSTGLLSNQPQHF. In nucleotides, the CDR3 is TGTGCCAGCAGTACAGGGTTGCTGAGCAATCAGCCCCAGCATTTT.

This clone was counted only a few times. This chain links TRBV19 with TRBJ2-7; TRBD2 matches 7 bases. V was pared by 1 base and J by 7 bases, with 4 bases of the junction left unmatched. The CDR3 contains 13 residues. Germline loops: CDR1 LNHDA, CDR2 SQIVND (reference sequence). CDR3 bases: TGTGCCAGTAGTATAGTGGGAGGGCGTGAGCAGTACTTC. Translation: CASSIVGGREQYF.

The chain carries TRBV5-1 and TRBJ2-1; no reliable D call. Trimming pared 0 bases from V and 0 bases from J, leaving 7 bases between. The CDR3 length is 15 residues. Per germline, CDR1 SGHRS and CDR2 YFSETQ. CDR3 coding DNA: TGCGCCAGCAGCTTGGACTACCCCTCCTACAATGAGCAGTTCTTC. Translated: CASSLDYPSYNEQFF. Complete variable domain (other parts from reference TRBV5-1 and TRBJ2-1): KAGVTQTPRYLIKTRGQQVTLSCSPISGHRSVSWYQQTPGQGLQFLFEYFSETQRNKGNFPGRFSGRQFSNSRSEMNVSTLELGDSALYLCASSLDYPSYNEQFFGPGTRLTVL.

This clone was seen only a few times. The chain recombines TRBV28 with TRBJ2-4, with 7 bases matching TRBD2. CDR1 is MDHEN and CDR2 is SYDVKM in the germline V gene. V dropped 7 bases and J dropped 0; count of bases not matched to a gene: 9. This CDR3 has 16 amino acids. CDR3 amino acids: CASNQFAGVAKNIQYF. CDR3 in DNA: TGTGCCAGCAACCAATTCGCGGGGGTAGCCAAAAACATTCAGTACTTC.

V gene TRBV9 combines with J gene TRBJ2-4; D is possibly TRBD1 or TRBD2 (5 bases each). The CDR3 is made up of 14 amino acids. V lost 2 bases and J lost 7, with 13 bases in between. Germline V CDR1 and CDR2: SGDLS, YYNGEE. The CDR3 spells CASSVGEMRNIQYF. In nucleotides, the CDR3 is TGTGCCAGCAGCGTGGGGGAGATGAGGAACATTCAGTACTTC. The variable domain in full, with the rest retrieved from reference TRBV9 and TRBJ2-4, is DSGVTQTPKHLITATGQRVTLRCSPRSGDLSVYWYQQSLDQGLQFLIQYYNGEERAKGNILERFSAQQFPDLHSELNLSSLELGDSALYFCASSVGEMRNIQYFGAGTRLSVL.

This chain connects TRBV19 to TRBJ1-1, with 7 bases lining up with TRBD1. CDR3 length equals 16 residues. Losses at the gene ends were 6 bases for V and 0 bases for J; bases not matched to a gene: 10. The germline CDR1 and CDR2 sequences are LNHDA and SQIVND (reference sequence). The chain's CDR3 is CASSPRTGSMNTEAFF. CDR3 nucleotides: TGTGCCAGTAGCCCGAGGACAGGCTCAATGAACACTGAAGCTTTCTTT.

This chain uses TRBV29-1 with TRBJ2-1; 8 nucleotides agree with TRBD2. From germline, CDR1 is SQVTM and CDR2 ANQGSEA. The CDR3 is 17 amino acids. The ends lost 3 bases at V and 1 base at J; junction bases unmatched: 11. The CDR3 DNA sequence: TGCAGCGTTGATACTAGCGGCCGGTGGGGTTCCTACAATGAGCAGTTCTTC. This sequence encodes CSVDTSGRWGSYNEQFF.

V is TRBV29-1 and J is TRBJ2-1; 10 bases line up with TRBD2. Germline lookup yields CDR1 SQVTM and CDR2 ANQGSEA. J lost 5 bases, V lost 4 bases, and 5 bases had no gene match. The CDR3 consists of 14 residues. The CDR3 coding sequence is TGCAGCGTTGCCGGGACTAGCGCGGACAATGAGCAGTTCTTC. Its protein product is CSVAGTSADNEQFF.

The CDR3 loop reads CASSGDRGFSQPQHF. The CDR3 DNA follows: TGTGCCAGCAGTGGCGATAGGGGATTCAGCCAGCCCCAGCATTTT. The chain uses TRBV2 and TRBJ1-5, with D possibly matching TRBD1 (5 bases). Trimming left V 4 bases short and J 7 bases short, with 17 bases between. The CDR3 runs to 15 residues. The germline V gene has CDR1 SNHLY and CDR2 FYNNEI.

The rearrangement uses TRBV27 and TRBJ1-5; D call uncertain. The germline V gene encodes CDR1 MNHEY and CDR2 SMNVEV (reference sequence). V was shortened by 4 bases and J by 0 bases, with 10 bases between the two germline ends. The CDR3 is 15 amino acids. Here the CDR3 reads CASSYLGHSNQPQHF. CDR3 nucleotide sequence: TGTGCCAGCAGTTACCTCGGCCATAGCAATCAGCCCCAGCATTTT.

The chain couples TRBV4-1 to TRBJ2-7, with TRBD2 matching over 8 bases. The germline V gene has CDR1 MGHRA and CDR2 YSYEKL. This CDR3 is built from 13 residues. V was clipped by 4 bases and J by 7 bases; unmatched bases: 6. The CDR3 here is CASSLSGSKEQYF. CDR3 coding DNA: TGCGCCAGCAGCCTCAGCGGGAGTAAAGAGCAGTACTTC.

The genes are TRBV29-1 and TRBJ2-7; D gene unclear. Germline values: CDR1 SQVTM, CDR2 ANQGSEA. V was clipped by 7 bases and J by 3 bases, with 16 bases between them. The CDR3 length is 13 residues. The DNA of the CDR3 is TGCAGCGCTCCGGACCAACCGGGCTACGAGCAGTACTTC. Amino acid sequence: CSAPDQPGYEQYF.

The genes are TRBV6-5 and TRBJ1-5, with D unresolved. V lost 3 bases to trimming and J lost 0 bases, with 9 bases between them. Germline CDR1 reads MNHEY; CDR2 reads SVGAGI. The CDR3 contains 15 residues. CDR3 amino acids: CASSYGVGSNQPQHF. The DNA for the CDR3 is TGTGCCAGCAGTTATGGTGTGGGTAGCAATCAGCCCCAGCATTTT.

CDR3 in amino acids: CASRLRQGRINSPLHF. CDR3 nucleotides: TGTGCCAGCAGGCTCCGACAGGGGCGTATAAATTCACCCCTCCACTTT. This chain joins TRBV28 and TRBJ1-6; 8 bases line up with TRBD1. This CDR3 contains 16 residues. Per the germline V gene, CDR1 is MDHEN and CDR2 is SYDVKM. V dropped 6 bases and J dropped 7; count of bases not matched to a gene: 11.

In its sample, this clone was seen once. The chain carries TRBV28 and TRBJ1-3, with no clear D. Germline V gene data show CDR1 as MDHEN and CDR2 as SYDVKM. The CDR3 runs 16 residues. The V gene lost 4 bases and the J gene lost 0 bases, with 13 bases spanning the gap. Here the CDR3 reads CASSSPTPSSGNTIYF. The CDR3 nucleotides are TGTGCCAGCAGTTCTCCGACACCTTCCTCTGGAAACACCATATATTTT. Looking up the rest from reference TRBV28 and TRBJ1-3 gives the full variable domain: DVKVTQSSRYLVKRTGEKVFLECVQDMDHENMFWYRQDPGLGLRLIYFSYDVKMKEKGDIPEGYSVSREKKERFSLILESASTNQTSMYLCASSSPTPSSGNTIYFGEGSWLTVV.

The chain uses TRBV28 and TRBJ2-7, with a tentative D call TRBD1 (5 bases). Germline CDR1 and CDR2: MDHEN and SYDVKM. The ends were cut back, 5 bases at V and 6 bases at J, with 11 bases in the middle. The CDR3 length is 12 residues. Here the CDR3 DNA reads TGTGCCAGCAGTAGCTCAGGGTCCGAGCAGTACTTC. It codes for CASSSSGSEQYF.